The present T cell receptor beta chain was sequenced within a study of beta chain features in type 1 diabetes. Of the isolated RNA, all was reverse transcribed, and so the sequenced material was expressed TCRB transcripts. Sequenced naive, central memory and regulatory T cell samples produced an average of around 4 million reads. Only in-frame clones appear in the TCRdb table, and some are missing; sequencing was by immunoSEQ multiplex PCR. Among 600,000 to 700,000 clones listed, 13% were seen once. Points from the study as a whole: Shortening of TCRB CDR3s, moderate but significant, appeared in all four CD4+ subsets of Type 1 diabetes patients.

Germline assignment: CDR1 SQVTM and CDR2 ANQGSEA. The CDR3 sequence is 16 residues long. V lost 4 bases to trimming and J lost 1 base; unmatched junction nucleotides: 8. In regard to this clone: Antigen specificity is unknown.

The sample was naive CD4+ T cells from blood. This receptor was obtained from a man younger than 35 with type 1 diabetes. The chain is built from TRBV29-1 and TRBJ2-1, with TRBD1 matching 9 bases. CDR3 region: CSVVRQGDSSYNEQFF. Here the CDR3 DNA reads TGCAGCGTTGTGAGACAGGGGGATAGTTCCTACAATGAGCAGTTCTTC.